Described below is a single TCR beta chain sequence and its context. This record comes from a study of blood T cell repertoires in COVID-19. Study at large: The study drew acute and convalescent COVID-19 samples from the United States, Italy and Spain. In each case, the material was cDNA or gDNA derived from T cells, B-cell-depleted T cells, or PBMCs.

The CDR3 consists of 16 residues. Germline V gene sequence: CDR1 SGDLS, CDR2 YYNGEE. With V trimmed by 3 bases and J by 2 bases, 5 bases remained unmatched. Source study methods: The assay estimated nucleated cells by amplifying reference gene primers. The data were produced by immunoSEQ multiplex PCR, yet TCRdb's version contains in-frame clones alone and is incomplete. The V and J calls and clone size come from that table; D and trimming were worked out from the DNA. The sample has roughly 200,000 clones; around four fifths are singletons. This clonotype was obtained from a woman aged 65 to 85 with active or convalescent COVID-19. The V call is TRBV9, the J call TRBJ2-7, with 13 bases lining up with TRBD2. Sequencing was performed on peripheral blood. CDR3 protein: CASSGAGTSGTYEQYF. CDR3 sequence (DNA): TGTGCCAGCAGCGGCGCCGGGACTAGCGGGACCTACGAGCAGTACTTC.